This T cell receptor (beta chain) was sequenced in a study of blood T cell repertoires in COVID-19 (dated by TCRdb to the early 2020s). Looking at the study overall: Samples from collaborators originated in the United States, Italy and Spain and spanned both the acute and convalescent phases of COVID-19. The material from the prospective study consisted of cDNA or gDNA derived from T cells, B-cell-depleted T cells, or PBMCs. Deeply sampled blood TCRbeta repertoires from subjects exposed to, actively infected with, or recovered from COVID-19 were included in the dataset. The repertoires were released in a freely available public database meant as a resource for research on the immune response to SARS-CoV-2. Samples came from the ongoing ImmuneRACE study (first 160 participants) plus 1,254 subjects from 6 global collaborators. Nearly every sample came with metadata listing a de-identified subject ID, COVID-19 status, age in years and sex. Where HLA class I and class II types were available, the types were taken from metadata supplied by the sample provider, not from assay-based typing. Results the study describes overall, beyond this receptor: The amount of clinical and demographic metadata varied by source and participant and was provided uncurated.

The germline V gene (reference sequence) yields LNHDA for CDR1 and SQIVND for CDR2. The trim is 3 bases for V and 3 bases for J, with a gap of 11 bases between the germline ends. Counted from cysteine to phenylalanine, this CDR3 has 14 amino acids. Only the CDR3 portion is preserved as DNA: 42 bases, with reading frame beginning at the first base. TCRbeta CDR3 regions were amplified from genomic DNA by means of the immunoSEQ Assay, a bias-controlled multiplex PCR. The paper's data handling went like this. The number of nucleated cells in each sample was estimated by amplification of reference gene primers within the assay. To quantify the absolute abundance of each unique TCRbeta CDR3 rearrangement, sequence reads were collapsed and filtered. For each sample, productive Simpson clonality was calculated as the square root of Simpson's diversity index across productive rearrangements. This immuneACCESS table, as held by TCRdb, lists in-frame sequences with V and J called but not all clones. Of the missing ones, under half trace to an unresolved V gene in checked studies; the others have no known cause. D and trimming come from the DNA, and the V and J calls and clone size come from that table. Across this sample there are approximately 150,000 clones, with 82% seen only once. The top ten clones comprise roughly 8.1% of the sample.

This clone came up once. The antigen it binds to is not known. One base away there is no much larger clone; base qualities are not given. The collaborating institutions used their own protocols to collect whole blood in K2EDTA tubes. For TCRbeta analysis, collaborator samples were shipped as frozen whole blood, as isolated PBMCs, or as DNA extracted from either sample type. The receptor's source is a woman in her sixties or seventies with acute or convalescent COVID-19. The chain was built from TRBV19 and TRBJ1-2, with TRBD1 perhaps the D gene, on 5 matching bases. Source material: peripheral blood. The DNA sequence is TGTGCCAGTAGTATTGCAGGGATCGACTATGGCTACACCTTC. Protein translation: CASSIAGIDYGYTF. Reference TRBV19 and TRBJ1-2 genes cover what lies past the CDR3, so the full variable domain is DGGITQSPKYLFRKEGQNVTLSCEQNLNHDAMYWYRQDPGQGLRLIYYSQIVNDFQKGDIAEGYSVSREKKESFPLTVTSAQKNPTAFYLCASSIAGIDYGYTFGSGTRLTVV.